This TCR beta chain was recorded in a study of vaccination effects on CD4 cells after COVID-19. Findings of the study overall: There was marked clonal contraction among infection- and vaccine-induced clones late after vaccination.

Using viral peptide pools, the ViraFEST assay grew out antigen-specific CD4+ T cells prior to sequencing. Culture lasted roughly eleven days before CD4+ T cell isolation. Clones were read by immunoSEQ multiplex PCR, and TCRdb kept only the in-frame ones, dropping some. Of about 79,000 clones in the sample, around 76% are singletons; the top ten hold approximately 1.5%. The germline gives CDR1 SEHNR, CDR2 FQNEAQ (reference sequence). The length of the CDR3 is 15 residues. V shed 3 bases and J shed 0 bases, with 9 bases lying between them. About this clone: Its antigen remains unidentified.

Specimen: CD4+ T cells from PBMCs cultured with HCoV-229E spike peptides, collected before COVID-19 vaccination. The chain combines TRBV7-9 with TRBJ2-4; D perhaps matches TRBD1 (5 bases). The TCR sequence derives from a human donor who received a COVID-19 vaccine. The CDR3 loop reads CASSFSGLAKNIQYF. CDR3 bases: TGTGCCAGCAGCTTTTCAGGGCTAGCCAAAAACATTCAGTACTTC.